This entry features one TCR beta chain sequence. Its specificity is not known. This specimen belongs to a study of CD8 T cells in Susac syndrome. General study findings and limits: The study acknowledged a relatively small number of individuals in its TCR sequencing and HLA analysis.

RNA was extracted with the RNeasy kit, and a quantity of 0.5 to 1 ug was reverse transcribed using random hexamers. Amplification of TCR beta CDR3 spanned 54 Vbeta and 13 Jbeta via immunoSEQ multiplex PCR. TCRdb reprocessed the immunoSEQ multiplex PCR reads with MiXCR, giving one entry per CDR3 protein. The data hold some 130,000 distinct CDR3 sequences, with about 95% observed a single time. CDR1 is SGHDT, CDR2 YYEEEE, per germline. The CDR3 contains 13 residues. V was trimmed by 0 bases and J by 7 bases, leaving 5 bases between them. The chain links TRBV5-6 to TRBJ1-6; D is undetermined. The TCR originated in a human donor with Susac syndrome. The specimen was CD8+ T cells from PBMCs. The CDR3 nucleotides read TGTGCCAGCAGCTTGGACGGCAATTCACCCCTCCACTTT. Translation gives CASSLDGNSPLHF.